This is a list of T cell receptor beta chains from one sample in a study of cytomegalovirus exposure and HLA in healthy donors. Libraries were prepared by immunoSEQ multiplex PCR; TCRdb keeps only in-frame clonotypes and omits some of them. The sample records around 230,000 clones, about four fifths being singletons. Sequenced: PBMCs. The origin of the receptors is a man aged 35 to 55 in good health and CMV-seropositive. The CDR3 runs from the conserved cysteine through the conserved F or W. D genes are given only for firm matches. Not all rows give a size; the values are once, few, many and, for expanded clones, a class.

d_call j_call v_call clone_size cdr3_aa cdr3_nt
- TRBJ2-2 TRBV9 - CASSISLKTTSTGELFF TGTGCCAGCAGCATCTCCCTCAAGACTACTTCCACCGGGGAGCTGTTTTTT
TRBD1 TRBJ1-5 TRBV25-1 - CASSGTGVQPQHF TGTGCCAGCAGTGGGACAGGGGTCCAGCCCCAGCATTTT
- TRBJ1-5 TRBV6-1 - CASSEGAGHQPQHF TGTGCCAGCAGTGAAGGAGCAGGGCATCAGCCCCAGCATTTT
TRBD1 TRBJ2-1 TRBV6-5 - CATARQGARNEQFF TGTGCTACCGCGAGACAGGGGGCTCGGAATGAGCAGTTCTTC
TRBD2 TRBJ2-7 TRBV10-3 - CAISAPGTSGIFYPYEQYF TGTGCCATCAGTGCCCCCGGGACTAGCGGGATTTTTTACCCCTACGAGCAGTACTTC
TRBD1 TRBJ1-4 TRBV29-1 - CSALDRGATNEKLFF TGCAGCGCCTTGGACAGGGGAGCAACTAATGAAAAACTGTTTTTT
TRBD1 TRBJ1-1 TRBV5-1 - CASSWDRVQTEAFF TGCGCCAGCAGCTGGGACAGGGTTCAGACTGAAGCTTTCTTT
- TRBJ1-2 TRBV18 - CASSPSQQDVGGYTF TGTGCCAGCTCACCTTCGCAACAGGACGTCGGTGGCTACACCTTC
TRBD1 TRBJ2-6 TRBV5-4 - CASSPGQTPNTGANVLTF TGTGCCAGCAGCCCGGGACAGACGCCGAACACTGGGGCCAACGTCCTGACTTTC
- TRBJ1-1 TRBV29-1 - CSADTAMNTEAFF TGCAGCGCGGACACGGCCATGAACACTGAAGCTTTCTTT
- TRBJ1-1 TRBV7-9 - CASSLSQNTEAFF TGTGCCAGCAGCTTAAGCCAGAACACTGAAGCTTTCTTT
- TRBJ2-1 TRBV7-9 - CASSFRGRARGNEQFF TGTGCCAGCAGCTTCCGCGGGAGAGCCAGGGGCAATGAGCAGTTCTTC
TRBD1 TRBJ1-1 TRBV6-6 - CASTRQGINTEAFF TGTGCCAGCACCCGACAGGGGATAAACACTGAAGCTTTCTTT
- TRBJ1-1 TRBV6-1 - CASSEGPYLNTEAFF TGTGCCAGCAGTGAAGGGCCTTATCTGAACACTGAAGCTTTCTTT
- TRBJ2-7 TRBV5-1 - CASSLGQGGLQYF TGCGCCAGCAGCTTGGGGCAGGGAGGATTGCAGTACTTC
- TRBJ2-6 TRBV5-4 - CASSLRGSSGANVLTF TGTGCCAGCAGCTTGAGGGGGAGCTCTGGGGCCAACGTCCTGACTTTC
- TRBJ2-7 TRBV14 once CASSQAYEQYF TGTGCCAGCAGCCAAGCTTACGAGCAGTACTTC
- TRBJ1-5 TRBV6-1 - CATLQFYSNQPQHF TGTGCCACCTTACAATTTTATAGCAATCAGCCCCAGCATTTT
TRBD1 TRBJ1-3 TRBV4-1 many CASSQSDREGNTIYF TGCGCCAGCAGCCAATCCGACAGGGAGGGAAACACCATATATTTT
- TRBJ1-1 TRBV29-1 - CSVDFNTEAFF TGCAGCGTGGACTTTAACACTGAAGCTTTCTTT
TRBD1 TRBJ1-2 TRBV12-5 - CASARGQGTNYGYTF TGTGCTAGTGCCCGGGGACAGGGGACCAACTATGGCTACACCTTC
- TRBJ1-2 TRBV2 - CASSPDRGRYTF TGTGCCAGCAGCCCCGACAGAGGCCGGTACACCTTC
- TRBJ2-6 TRBV5-1 once CASSLGGTRSGANVLTF TGCGCCAGCAGCTTGGGCGGCACTCGTTCTGGGGCCAACGTCCTGACTTTC
- TRBJ2-3 TRBV11-3 - CASSLDPTGASTDTQYF TGTGCCAGCAGCTTAGATCCAACGGGAGCCAGCACAGATACGCAGTATTTT
TRBD1 TRBJ2-5 TRBV4-2 - CASSQRTGGRETQYF TGTGCCAGCAGCCAAAGGACAGGGGGCCGAGAGACCCAGTACTTC
- TRBJ2-4 TRBV9 - CASSVELGHSNIQYF TGTGCCAGCAGCGTAGAGTTAGGACATTCAAACATTCAGTACTTC
TRBD1 TRBJ2-6 TRBV29-1 - CSVRQGSTGANVLTF TGCAGCGTTCGACAGGGTTCCACTGGGGCCAACGTCCTGACTTTC
- TRBJ2-1 TRBV7-2 - CASSQDSAPSSYNEQFF TGTGCCAGCAGCCAGGACTCAGCGCCGAGCTCCTACAATGAGCAGTTCTTC
- TRBJ1-5 TRBV5-4 - CASSLRGQPQHF TGTGCCAGCAGCTTACGGGGGCAGCCCCAGCATTTT